The 14 T cell receptor beta chains below all came from one sample that was sequenced in a study of post-analysis software for immune sequencing data. General study findings and limits: Comparison of patients with controls showed a handful of TRBV segments more frequent in patients, TRBV5-6, TRBV5-1 and TRBV20-1 among them.

Antigen specificity for these receptors is unknown. The library was made from cDNA and included unique molecular identifiers. TCRdb re-called the PCR reads with MiXCR, one entry per CDR3 protein. The table shows roughly 430,000 distinct CDR3 sequences, with roughly 38% occurring only once. The specimen sequenced was blood. Receptor source: a girl aged 2-10 years with multiple sclerosis.

This clonotype has more than one count but fewer than ten. The gene calls are TRBV12-3 or TRBV12-4 and TRBJ2-7; no reliable D call. The CDR3 extends over 13 amino acids. The ends were cut back, 6 bases at V and 0 bases at J, with 9 bases in the middle. The DNA for the CDR3 is TGTGCCAGCAGCCATTCAGACTCCTACGAGCAGTACTTC. It codes for CASSHSDSYEQYF.

This chain connects TRBV6-1 to TRBJ1-1; D ambiguous. From germline, CDR1 is MNHNS and CDR2 SASEGT. CDR3 size: 14 residues. V was shortened by 5 bases and J by 1 base, with 11 bases between the two germline ends. The CDR3 nucleotides read TGTGCCAGCAGTCGCCGGGCCACGAACACTGAAGCTTTCTTT. It is translated as CASSRRATNTEAFF.

This sequence joins TRBV28 and TRBJ2-7; D gene uncertain. The CDR3 sequence is 14 residues long. Germline lookup yields CDR1 MDHEN and CDR2 SYDVKM. The V end was cut by 2 bases, the J end by 4 bases, with 12 bases between. CDR3 amino acids: CASSLGGKGYEQYF. CDR3 nucleotide sequence: TGTGCCAGCAGTTTAGGTGGGAAGGGTTACGAGCAGTACTTC.

Worth noting for this clonotype: Compared with germline, one end of the junction differs, possibly owing to a read error. The chain employs TRBV7-7 and TRBJ2-7; 9 positions match TRBD1. CDR3 length equals 15 residues. Germline V gene sequence: CDR1 SSHAT, CDR2 FNYEAQ (reference sequence). The CDR3 sequence: CASSLGTGSIYEQYF. The CDR3 nucleotides are TGTGCTAGCAGCTTAGGGACAGGGTCGATCTACGAGCAGTACTTC.

The chain combines TRBV12-3 or TRBV12-4 with TRBJ1-4; TRBD1 might be the D (5 bases). This CDR3 has 15 residues. V was pared by 3 bases and J by 13 bases, with 21 bases between. The CDR3 spells CASSLGTGTIDGLFF. CDR3 coding DNA: TGTGCCAGCAGTTTGGGGACCGGGACCATCGATGGACTGTTTTTT.

The rearrangement joins TRBV27 to TRBJ1-2, with a weak D call TRBD1 (6 bases). The CDR3 runs 15 residues. Trimming pared 5 bases from V and 8 bases from J, leaving 21 bases between. Germline values: CDR1 MNHEY, CDR2 SMNVEV (reference sequence). This chain's CDR3 is CASSRQGLGMGGYTF. CDR3 in DNA: TGTGCCAGCAGTCGTCAGGGGTTAGGGATGGGGGGCTACACCTTC.

This clonotype was observed a few times. The V and J genes are TRBV24-1 and TRBJ2-7; TRBD1 agrees at 9 bases. The end of the DNA is better explained by TRBJ2-5, so the J call may be wrong. CDR1 and CDR2 (germline): KGHDR, SFDVKD. The CDR3 sequence is 16 residues long. CDR3 amino acids: CATSVSGTGYRETQYF. For the CDR3, the DNA is TGTGCCACCAGTGTCTCCGGGACAGGGTATCGAGAGACCCAGTACTTC.

This chain uses TRBV6-5 with TRBJ2-3; possible D gene TRBD1, 6 bases. Per the germline V gene, CDR1 is MNHEY and CDR2 is SVGAGI. V was shortened by 2 bases and J by 9 bases, with 18 bases between the two germline ends. The CDR3 is made up of 15 amino acids. The CDR3 sequence: CASSYTTKGVRTQYF. CDR3 DNA sequence: TGTGCCAGCAGTTACACCACTAAGGGGGTCAGAACGCAGTATTTT.

On this clonotype itself: The junction does not match germline at one end; this may be a read error. CDR3 amino acids: CVSSQVTSLWYF. CDR3 coding DNA: TGTGTCAGCAGCCAAGTTACTAGCTTGTGGTACTTC. This chain connects TRBV7-2 to TRBJ2-5; TRBD2 is a possible D gene (6 bases). Germline values: CDR1 SGHTA, CDR2 FQGNSA. The CDR3 sequence is 12 residues long. Looking up the rest from reference TRBV7-2 and TRBJ2-5 gives the full variable domain: GAGVSQSPSNKVTEKGKDVELRCDPISGHTALYWYRQSLGQGLEFLIYFQGNSAPDKSGLPSDRFSAERTGGSVSTLTIQRTQQEDSAVYLCVSSQVTSLWYFGPGTRLLVL.

The chain recombines TRBV7-9 with TRBJ2-7, with D tentatively TRBD1 (6 bases). The V end was cut by 4 bases, the J end by 6 bases, with 10 bases between. CDR3 size: 12 residues. Germline V gene sequence: CDR1 SEHNR, CDR2 FQNEAQ (reference sequence). The DNA of the CDR3 is TGTGCCAGCAGCTCCGGGACACCCGAGCAGTACTTC. It is translated as CASSSGTPEQYF.

This clonotype came up a few times. The chain recombines TRBV27 with TRBJ2-7, with no clear D. The closer fit of TRBJ2-5 to the DNA end suggests the J call may be wrong. Germline CDR1 is MNHEY and CDR2 is SMNVEV (reference sequence). The CDR3 contains 15 residues. CDR3 DNA: TGTGCCGGCAAGGAGCAACTAACAAGTGGGGAGACCCAGTACTTC. Residues: CAGKEQLTSGETQYF.

The chain combines TRBV7-9 with TRBJ1-1; maybe TRBD1 (5 bases). This CDR3 has 12 residues. Per the germline V gene, CDR1 is SEHNR and CDR2 is FQNEAQ (reference sequence). Trimming left V 5 bases short and J 3 bases short, with 7 bases between. The chain's CDR3 is CASSRTHTEAFF. Written as DNA, the CDR3 is TGTGCCAGCAGCCGGACACACACTGAAGCTTTCTTT. Looking up the rest from reference TRBV7-9 and TRBJ1-1 gives the full variable domain: DTGVSQNPRHKITKRGQNVTFRCDPISEHNRLYWYRQTLGQGPEFLTYFQNEAQLEKSRLLSDRFSAERPKGSFSTLEIQRTEQGDSAMYLCASSRTHTEAFFGQGTRLTVV.

The rearrangement links TRBV7-6 to TRBJ2-2; D possibly corresponds to TRBD1 (6 bases). The V and J ends lost 5 bases and 4 bases respectively, with 20 bases between them. There are 17 residues in the CDR3. Germline V gives CDR1 SGHVS, CDR2 FNYEAQ. The CDR3 spells CASSIPRGTPFTGELFF. The CDR3 DNA sequence: TGTGCCAGCAGCATACCCCGTGGGACACCTTTCACCGGGGAGCTGTTTTTT.

This clonotype was seen a single time. The chain combines TRBV20-1 with TRBJ2-7, with D possibly being TRBD1 or TRBD2 (5 bases each). The CDR3 length is 14 residues. V gave up 6 bases and J gave up 3 bases, with 18 bases separating them. Germline values: CDR1 DFQATT, CDR2 SNEGSKA (reference sequence). CDR3 sequence (DNA): TGCAGTGCAACGGGGCCTAAGAAGAACTACGAGCAGTACTTC. Amino acids: CSATGPKKNYEQYF.